The 17 T cell receptor beta chains reported below all come from one sample, sequenced in a study of cytomegalovirus exposure and HLA in healthy donors. With 60 Vbeta and 13 Jbeta primers, the PCR was carried out. Using immunoSEQ multiplex PCR, the repertoire was profiled, and TCRdb retains in-frame clones only, with some absent. The sample holds about 160,000 clones, roughly 80% seen once. Sequencing was carried out using PBMCs. These receptors were taken from a human donor in good health.

The chain links TRBV9 to TRBJ2-5, with TRBD2 matching over 13 bases. V trimming: 3 bases; J trimming: 2 bases; junction bases outside the gene matches: 4. The length of the CDR3 is 16 residues. The germline CDR1 and CDR2 sequences are SGDLS and YYNGEE. The CDR3 loop is CASSDGTSGVQETQYF. The DNA for the CDR3 is TGTGCCAGCAGCGACGGGACTAGCGGGGTACAAGAGACCCAGTACTTC.

The chain has TRBV27 and TRBJ1-5; D uncertain. V dropped 1 base and J dropped 3 bases, with 10 bases sitting between them. The germline gives CDR1 MNHEY, CDR2 SMNVEV (reference sequence). CDR3 length: 15 amino acids. In DNA, the CDR3 is TGTGCCAGCAGTTTATTGCCGCTACTCAATCAGCCCCAGCATTTT. Residues: CASSLLPLLNQPQHF.

V is TRBV5-1 and J is TRBJ2-1, with a tentative D call TRBD2 (6 bases). V dropped 0 bases and J dropped 1 base, with 8 bases sitting between them. Germline CDR1 reads SGHRS; CDR2 reads YFSETQ. The CDR3 consists of 15 residues. As DNA, the CDR3 is TGCGCCAGCAGCTTGGCCGCGGGGTCCTACAATGAGCAGTTCTTC. This encodes CASSLAAGSYNEQFF.

The CDR3 DNA reads TGTGCCAGCAGCCTACCGGGACAGGGACCCTACGAGCAGTACTTC. It codes for CASSLPGQGPYEQYF. V is TRBV2 and J is TRBJ2-7; TRBD1 matches at 9 bases. CDR1 and CDR2 (germline): SNHLY, FYNNEI. The V segment lost 6 bases and the J segment 2 bases; nucleotides outside the gene matches: 8. The CDR3 is 15 amino acids.

The V call is TRBV7-9, the J call TRBJ1-1; no firm D call. The V gene's germline CDR1 is SEHNR and CDR2 FQNEAQ (reference sequence). Between the trimmed V and J ends, which lost 5 bases and 3 bases, there was a span of 10 bases. The CDR3 is 13 residues long. The CDR3: CASSTPEHTEAFF. In DNA, the CDR3 is TGTGCCAGCAGCACGCCGGAGCACACTGAAGCTTTCTTT.

The chain has TRBV15 and TRBJ1-3, with D hard to call. This CDR3 spans 13 amino acids. Germline V gives CDR1 LNHNV, CDR2 YYDKDF (reference sequence). V dropped 3 bases and J dropped 4 bases, with 7 bases sitting between them. The CDR3 DNA is TGTGCCACCAGCAGGAGGCTCGGAAACACCATATATTTT. Translating it yields CATSRRLGNTIYF.

V gene TRBV7-8 combines with J gene TRBJ1-1; the D is unclear. Between the trimmed V and J ends, which lost 5 bases and 0 bases, there was a span of 10 bases. Germline V lookup: CDR1 SGHVS, CDR2 FQNEAQ. The CDR3 is 14 amino acids. CDR3 nucleotides: TGTGCCAGCAGCCCGCCGGTCATGAACACTGAAGCTTTCTTT. Translating it yields CASSPPVMNTEAFF.

The gene calls are TRBV27 and TRBJ2-7, with TRBD2 matching over 9 bases. The CDR3 sequence is 17 residues long. Germline CDR1 MNHEY, CDR2 SMNVEV (reference sequence). V lost 3 bases to trimming and J lost 1 base; unmatched junction nucleotides: 10. The CDR3 sequence is CASSFYPRLADSYEQYF. In DNA, the CDR3 is TGTGCCAGCAGTTTTTACCCAAGACTAGCGGATTCCTACGAGCAGTACTTC.

This chain joins TRBV7-9 and TRBJ2-1; 8 bases align to TRBD2. V gave up 2 bases and J gave up 10 bases; unmatched junction bases: 7. From germline, CDR1 is SEHNR and CDR2 FQNEAQ (reference sequence). This CDR3 has 14 amino acids. CDR3 sequence: CASSLTLIAGEQFF. The DNA for the CDR3 is TGTGCCAGCAGCTTAACCCTCATAGCGGGAGAGCAGTTCTTC.

The sample holds a few counts of this clone. J is TRBJ1-1 and V is TRBV4-2; D unclear. CDR3 length: 15 amino acids. Germline lookup yields CDR1 LGHNA and CDR2 YNFKEQ. Trimming shortened V by 3 bases and J by 3 bases, and 14 bases separated the two germline ends. CDR3: CASSQDGRVDTEAFF. The CDR3 DNA sequence: TGTGCCAGCAGCCAGGATGGGCGCGTGGACACTGAAGCTTTCTTT.

This clone was seen a handful of times. The chain joins TRBV7-6 to TRBJ2-2, with unresolved D. The germline V gene encodes CDR1 SGHVS and CDR2 FNYEAQ. The V end lost 1 base, the J end lost 4 bases, and 7 bases lay between the germline ends. This CDR3 region has 14 residues. The CDR3 loop reads CASSLGSLTGELFF. The DNA for the CDR3 is TGTGCCAGCAGCTTAGGAAGCCTCACCGGGGAGCTGTTTTTT.

The chain couples TRBV4-1 to TRBJ2-5; D perhaps matches TRBD2 (5 bases). V shed 1 base and J shed 5 bases, with 14 bases lying between them. The CDR3 length is 15 residues. Per the germline V gene, CDR1 is MGHRA and CDR2 is YSYEKL. In DNA form, the CDR3 reads TGCGCCAGCAGCCAAGTAGTGAGGGATGCGGAGACCCAGTACTTC. Protein product: CASSQVVRDAETQYF.

Notes on this clone: The same CDR3 is also encoded by other DNA sequences in this sample. This rearrangement joins TRBV6-5 to TRBJ1-1; D gene uncertain. The CDR3 has 15 residues. The germline V and J ends were trimmed by 0 bases and 0 bases, with 8 bases remaining between them. Germline assignment: CDR1 MNHEY and CDR2 SVGAGI. CDR3 bases: TGTGCCAGCAGTTACTCATCCGGGATGAACACTGAAGCTTTCTTT. Amino acid sequence: CASSYSSGMNTEAFF.

The J gene is TRBJ1-2, the V gene TRBV27; D possibly corresponds to TRBD1 (6 bases). The V end was cut by 2 bases, the J end by 3 bases, with 10 bases between. The CDR3 loop spans 14 amino acids. The V gene's germline CDR1 is MNHEY and CDR2 SMNVEV (reference sequence). The CDR3 nucleotides read TGTGCCAGCAGTTTAAGGCAGGGGTACTATGGCTACACCTTC. The encoded protein is CASSLRQGYYGYTF.

CDR3 protein: CASSLGGRSTSGYTF. In DNA form, the CDR3 reads TGTGCCAGCAGCTTGGGGGGCAGATCGACTAGTGGCTACACCTTC. This chain connects TRBV5-6 to TRBJ1-2; tentatively, D is TRBD1 (5 bases). The CDR3 runs 15 residues. The V end was cut by 0 bases, the J end by 7 bases, with 16 bases between. The germline CDR1 and CDR2 sequences are SGHDT and YYEEEE.

This clone occurred once. CDR3 coding DNA: TGTGCCAGCAGCCGACAACAGGGGTGGAACACTGAAGCTTTCTTT. As protein: CASSRQQGWNTEAFF. V is TRBV27 and J is TRBJ1-1; 7 bases match TRBD1. V shed 6 bases and J 1 base; nucleotides not matched to a gene: 8. The CDR3 contains 15 residues. Germline loops: CDR1 MNHEY, CDR2 SMNVEV (reference sequence).

J is TRBJ2-7 and V is TRBV6-5; D is ambiguous. Germline values: CDR1 MNHEY, CDR2 SVGAGI. Trimming cost V 6 bases and J 0 bases, with 6 bases left between them. The CDR3 spans 12 residues. CDR3 sequence: CASRSSSYEQYF. CDR3 DNA: TGTGCCAGCAGGTCTAGCTCCTACGAGCAGTACTTC.